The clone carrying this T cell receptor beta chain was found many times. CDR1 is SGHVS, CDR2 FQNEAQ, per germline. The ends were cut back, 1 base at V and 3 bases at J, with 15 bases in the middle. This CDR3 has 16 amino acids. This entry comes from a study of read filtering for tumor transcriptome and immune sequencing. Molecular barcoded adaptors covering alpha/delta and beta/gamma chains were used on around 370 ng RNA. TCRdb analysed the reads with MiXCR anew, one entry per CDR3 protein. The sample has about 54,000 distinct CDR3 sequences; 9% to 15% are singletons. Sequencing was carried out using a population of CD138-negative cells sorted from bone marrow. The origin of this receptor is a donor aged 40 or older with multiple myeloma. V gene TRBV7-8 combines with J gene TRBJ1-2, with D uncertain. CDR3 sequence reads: CASSLGSGDAYYGYTF. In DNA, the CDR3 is TGTGCCAGCAGCTTAGGTTCGGGTGATGCTTACTATGGCTACACCTTC.